The 9 T cell receptor beta chains given below trace back to one sample, sequenced in a study of CD8 T cells in Susac syndrome. Reverse transcription used roughly 0.5 to 1 ug RNA and random hexamers. In TCRdb, the immunoSEQ multiplex PCR reads were re-called with MiXCR into one record per CDR3 protein. The sample has 160,000 or so distinct CDR3 sequences; approximately 96% are singletons. The sample consisted of CD8+ T cells from PBMCs. The receptors were gathered from a human donor with multiple sclerosis.

This CDR3 reads CASRGTGETQYF. CDR3 sequence (DNA): TGTGCCAGCAGGGGGACAGGAGAGACCCAGTACTTC. The V and J genes are TRBV12-3 or TRBV12-4 and TRBJ2-5; 8 bases are shared with TRBD1. With 6 bases clipped from V and 4 bases from J, the junction kept 1 base outside the gene matches. The CDR3 is 12 amino acids.

CDR3: CASSNPSGGVPNEQYF. The CDR3 coding sequence is TGTGCCAGCAGCAACCCTAGCGGGGGGGTCCCCAACGAGCAGTACTTC. V is TRBV7-9 and J is TRBJ2-7; 12 bases align to TRBD2. The CDR3 is 16 amino acids. Germline V CDR1 and CDR2: SEHNR, FQNEAQ (reference sequence). Trimming removed 5 bases from V and 5 bases from J; junction bases left unmatched: 10.

The V and J genes are TRBV28 and TRBJ1-2, with a possible D match to TRBD1 (5 bases). There are 12 residues in the CDR3. Trimming removed 5 bases from V and 7 bases from J, with 11 bases in between. Germline-derived CDR1 and CDR2 are MDHEN and SYDVKM. The CDR3 DNA is TGTGCCAGCAGTAAGGGGCTGGTTGGCTACACCTTC. It specifies CASSKGLVGYTF.

This clonotype was observed a handful of times. V gene TRBV19 combines with J gene TRBJ2-1, with D unresolved. The V and J ends lost 5 bases and 2 bases respectively, with 4 bases between them. The germline V gene encodes CDR1 LNHDA and CDR2 SQIVND (reference sequence). The CDR3 contains 12 residues. In DNA form, the CDR3 reads TGTGCCAGTAGTCCCGCCTACAATGAGCAGTTCTTC. Its translation is CASSPAYNEQFF. Drawing the rest from reference TRBV19 and TRBJ2-1, the complete variable domain is DGGITQSPKYLFRKEGQNVTLSCEQNLNHDAMYWYRQDPGQGLRLIYYSQIVNDFQKGDIAEGYSVSREKKESFPLTVTSAQKNPTAFYLCASSPAYNEQFFGPGTRLTVL.

This chain joins TRBV18 and TRBJ2-7, with D perhaps matching TRBD2 (6 bases). V lost 3 bases to trimming and J lost 2 bases, with 17 bases between them. Germline loops: CDR1 KGHSH, CDR2 LQKENI. CDR3 length equals 16 residues. CDR3: CASSPPWGGAAYEQYF. DNA of the CDR3: TGTGCCAGCTCACCCCCGTGGGGCGGGGCGGCCTACGAGCAGTACTTC.

This chain links TRBV12-3 or TRBV12-4 with TRBJ2-3; D is ambiguous. This CDR3 is built from 12 residues. Trimming stripped 6 bases from V and 6 bases from J, with 10 bases between. The CDR3 bases are TGTGCCAGCAGAAACAGAGAGGATACGCAGTATTTT. It translates to CASRNREDTQYF.

This chain joins TRBV27 and TRBJ1-1, with D perhaps matching TRBD1 (6 bases). V was pared by 2 bases and J by 7 bases, with 14 bases between. CDR1 MNHEY and CDR2 SMNVEV come from the germline V gene (reference sequence). This CDR3 region has 14 residues. DNA for the CDR3: TGTGCCAGCAGTTTAACAGGGCGACGTAATGAAGCTTTCTTT. It is translated as CASSLTGRRNEAFF.

The CDR3 protein is CASSPATRTGGYTGELFF. The DNA for the CDR3 is TGTGCCAGCAGCCCCGCAACCCGTACAGGGGGATACACCGGGGAGCTGTTTTTT. This chain connects TRBV7-9 to TRBJ2-2; 8 bases agree with TRBD1. The germline gives CDR1 SEHNR, CDR2 FQNEAQ (reference sequence). The CDR3 contains 18 residues. J gave up 3 bases and V 5 bases, and 14 bases lay outside the gene matches.

The rearrangement joins TRBV7-9 to TRBJ2-5, with D possibly being TRBD1 (5 bases). Germline V gene data show CDR1 as SEHNR and CDR2 as FQNEAQ (reference sequence). Deletions cut 8 bases from V and 0 bases from J, with 10 bases between. The CDR3 totals 13 residues. The CDR3 DNA reads TGTGCCAGCCGTCCAGGGTACCAAGAGACCCAGTACTTC. It is translated as CASRPGYQETQYF.